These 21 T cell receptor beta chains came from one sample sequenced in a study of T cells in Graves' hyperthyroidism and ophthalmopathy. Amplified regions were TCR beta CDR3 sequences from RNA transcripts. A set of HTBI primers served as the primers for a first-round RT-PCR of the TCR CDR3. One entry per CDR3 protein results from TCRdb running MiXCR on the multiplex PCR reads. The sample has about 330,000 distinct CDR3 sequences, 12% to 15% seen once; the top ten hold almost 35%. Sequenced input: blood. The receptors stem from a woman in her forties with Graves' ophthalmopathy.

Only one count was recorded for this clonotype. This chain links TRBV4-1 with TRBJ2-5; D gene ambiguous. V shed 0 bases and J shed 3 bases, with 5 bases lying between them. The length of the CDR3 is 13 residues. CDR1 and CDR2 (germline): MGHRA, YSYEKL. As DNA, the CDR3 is TGCGCCAGCAGCCAAGATATGGAAGAGACCCAGTACTTC. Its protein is CASSQDMEETQYF.

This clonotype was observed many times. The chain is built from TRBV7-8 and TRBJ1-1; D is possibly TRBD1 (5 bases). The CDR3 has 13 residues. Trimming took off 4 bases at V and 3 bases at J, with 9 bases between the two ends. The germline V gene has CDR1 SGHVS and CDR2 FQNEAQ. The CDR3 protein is CASSSGTYTEAFF. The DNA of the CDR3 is TGTGCCAGCAGCTCAGGGACGTACACTGAAGCTTTCTTT.

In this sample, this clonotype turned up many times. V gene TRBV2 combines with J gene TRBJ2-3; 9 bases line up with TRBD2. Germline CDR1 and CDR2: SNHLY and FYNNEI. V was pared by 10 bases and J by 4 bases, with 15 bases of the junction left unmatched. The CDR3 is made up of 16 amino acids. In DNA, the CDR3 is TGTGCCACCCAGGGGCGGGAGGGCCTAGAATCAGATACGCAGTATTTT. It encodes CATQGREGLESDTQYF.

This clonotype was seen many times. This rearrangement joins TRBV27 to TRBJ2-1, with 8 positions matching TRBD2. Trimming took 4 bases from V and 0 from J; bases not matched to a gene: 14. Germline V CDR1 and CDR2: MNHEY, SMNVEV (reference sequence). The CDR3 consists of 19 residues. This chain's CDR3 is CASSSHLSTSAISYNEQFF. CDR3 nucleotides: TGTGCCAGCAGTTCCCACCTCTCGACTAGCGCCATCTCCTACAATGAGCAGTTCTTC.

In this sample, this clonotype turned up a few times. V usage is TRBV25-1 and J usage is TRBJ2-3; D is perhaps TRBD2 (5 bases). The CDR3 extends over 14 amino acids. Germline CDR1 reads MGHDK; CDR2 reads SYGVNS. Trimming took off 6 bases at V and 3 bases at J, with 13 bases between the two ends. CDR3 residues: CASSQTPGTDTQYF. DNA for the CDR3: TGTGCCAGCAGCCAAACGCCGGGAACAGATACGCAGTATTTT.

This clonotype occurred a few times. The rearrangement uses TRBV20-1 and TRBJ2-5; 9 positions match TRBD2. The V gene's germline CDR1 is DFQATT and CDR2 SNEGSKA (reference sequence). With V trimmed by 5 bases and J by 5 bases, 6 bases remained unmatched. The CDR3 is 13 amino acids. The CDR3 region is CSAPLAGGETQYF. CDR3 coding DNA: TGCAGTGCTCCCCTCGCGGGAGGGGAGACCCAGTACTTC.

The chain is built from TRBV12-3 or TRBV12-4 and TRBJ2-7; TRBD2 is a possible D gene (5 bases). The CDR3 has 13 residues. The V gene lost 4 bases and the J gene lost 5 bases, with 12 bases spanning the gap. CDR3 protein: CASSSWAGDEQYF. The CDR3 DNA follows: TGTGCCAGCAGTTCTTGGGCCGGGGACGAGCAGTACTTC.

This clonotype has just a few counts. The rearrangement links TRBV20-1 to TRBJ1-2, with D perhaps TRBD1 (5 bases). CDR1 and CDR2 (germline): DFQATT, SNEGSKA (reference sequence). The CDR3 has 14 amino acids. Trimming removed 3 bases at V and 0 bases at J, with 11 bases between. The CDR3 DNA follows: TGCAGTGCTAGGGGGACCCCCCCTAACTATGGCTACACCTTC. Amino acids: CSARGTPPNYGYTF.

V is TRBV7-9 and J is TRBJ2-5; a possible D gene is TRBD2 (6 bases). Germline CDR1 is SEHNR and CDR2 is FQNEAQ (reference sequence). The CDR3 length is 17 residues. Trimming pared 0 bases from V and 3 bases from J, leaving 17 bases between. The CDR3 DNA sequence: TGTGCCAGCAGCTTAGCTCCCCTGGGACTTAGGGAAGAGACCCAGTACTTC. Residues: CASSLAPLGLREETQYF.

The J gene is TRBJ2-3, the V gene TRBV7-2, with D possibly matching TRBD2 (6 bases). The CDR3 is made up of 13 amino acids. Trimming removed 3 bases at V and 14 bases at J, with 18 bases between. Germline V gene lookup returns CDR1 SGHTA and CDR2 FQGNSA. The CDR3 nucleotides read TGTGCCAGCAGCTTTATTAGGGAGGTGGTTCTGTATTTT. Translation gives CASSFIREVVLYF.

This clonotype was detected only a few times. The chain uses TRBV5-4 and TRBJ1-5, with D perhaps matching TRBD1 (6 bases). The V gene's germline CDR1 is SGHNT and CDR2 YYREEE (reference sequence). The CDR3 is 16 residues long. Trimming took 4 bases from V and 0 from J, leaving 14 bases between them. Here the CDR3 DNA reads TGTGCCAGCAGCCGAGGGGGAAATTATAGCAATCAGCCCCAGCATTTT. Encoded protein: CASSRGGNYSNQPQHF. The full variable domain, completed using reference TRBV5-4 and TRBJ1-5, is ETGVTQSPTHLIKTRGQQVTLRCSSQSGHNTVSWYQQALGQGPQFIFQYYREEENGRGNFPPRFSGLQFPNYSSELNVNALELDDSALYLCASSRGGNYSNQPQHFGDGTRLSIL.

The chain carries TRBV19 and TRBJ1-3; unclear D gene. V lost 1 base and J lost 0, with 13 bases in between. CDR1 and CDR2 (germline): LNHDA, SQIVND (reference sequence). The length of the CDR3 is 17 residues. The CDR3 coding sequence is TGTGCCAGTAGTATAGCACTTGGCGGCTACTCTGGAAACACCATATATTTT. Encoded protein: CASSIALGGYSGNTIYF.

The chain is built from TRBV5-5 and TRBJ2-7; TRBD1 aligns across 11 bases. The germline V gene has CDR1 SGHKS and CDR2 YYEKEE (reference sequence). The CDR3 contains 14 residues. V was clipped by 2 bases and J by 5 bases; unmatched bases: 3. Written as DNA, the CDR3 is TGTGCCAGCAGCTTTGGGACAGGGGGGAACGAGCAGTACTTC. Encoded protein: CASSFGTGGNEQYF.

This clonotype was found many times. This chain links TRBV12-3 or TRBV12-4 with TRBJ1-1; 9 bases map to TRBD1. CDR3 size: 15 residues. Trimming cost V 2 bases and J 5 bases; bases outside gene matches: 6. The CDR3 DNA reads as TGTGCCAGCAGTTTAACAGGGGGCGGGTGGACTGAAGCTTTCTTT. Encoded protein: CASSLTGGGWTEAFF.

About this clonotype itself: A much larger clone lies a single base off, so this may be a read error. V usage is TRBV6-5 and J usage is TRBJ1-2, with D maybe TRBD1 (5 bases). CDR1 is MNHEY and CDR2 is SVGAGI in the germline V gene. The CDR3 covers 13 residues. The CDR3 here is CASSYNRGDGCTF. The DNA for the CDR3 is TGTGCCAGCAGTTACAACAGAGGGGATGGCTGCACCTTC.

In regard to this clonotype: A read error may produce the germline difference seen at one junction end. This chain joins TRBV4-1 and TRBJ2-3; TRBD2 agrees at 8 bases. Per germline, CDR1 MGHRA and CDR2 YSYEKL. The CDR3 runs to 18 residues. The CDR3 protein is CASSLPGASGLDTDTQCF. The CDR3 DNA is TGCGCCAGCAGCCTCCCTGGGGCTAGCGGGCTCGATACAGATACGCAGTGTTTT.

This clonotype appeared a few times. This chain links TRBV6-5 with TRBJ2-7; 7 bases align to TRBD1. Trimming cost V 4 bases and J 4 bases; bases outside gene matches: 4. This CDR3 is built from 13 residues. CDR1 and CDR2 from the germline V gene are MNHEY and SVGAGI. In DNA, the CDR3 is TGTGCCAGCAGTTTCGGACAGGAGTACGAGCAGTACTTC. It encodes CASSFGQEYEQYF.

This chain's CDR3 is CASSPSRDLNTEAFF. The DNA of the CDR3 is TGTGCCAGCAGCCCCTCGCGGGACCTGAACACTGAAGCTTTCTTT. The chain uses TRBV5-6 and TRBJ1-1; a weak D match, TRBD1 (5 bases). V was shortened by 4 bases and J by 0 bases, with 13 bases between the two germline ends. The CDR3 is 15 amino acids. Germline CDR1 reads SGHDT; CDR2 reads YYEEEE. Using reference TRBV5-6 and TRBJ1-1 for the parts outside the CDR3, the full variable domain is DAGVTQSPTHLIKTRGQQVTLRCSPKSGHDTVSWYQQALGQGPQFIFQYYEEEERQRGNFPDRFSGHQFPNYSSELNVNALLLGDSALYLCASSPSRDLNTEAFFGQGTRLTVV.

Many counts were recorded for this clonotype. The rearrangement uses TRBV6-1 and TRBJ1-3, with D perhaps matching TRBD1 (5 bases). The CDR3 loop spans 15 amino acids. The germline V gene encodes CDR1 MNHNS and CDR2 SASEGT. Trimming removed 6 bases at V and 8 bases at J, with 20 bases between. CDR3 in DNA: TGTGCCAGCAGCGGGCGGGGCACCGGAGTGGACACCATATATTTT. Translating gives CASSGRGTGVDTIYF.

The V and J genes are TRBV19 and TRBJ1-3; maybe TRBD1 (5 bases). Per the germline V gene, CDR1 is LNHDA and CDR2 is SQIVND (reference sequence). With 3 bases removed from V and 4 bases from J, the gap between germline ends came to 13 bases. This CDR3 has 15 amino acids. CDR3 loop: CASSIGDSPGNTIYF. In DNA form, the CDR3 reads TGTGCCAGTAGTATTGGCGACAGCCCAGGAAACACCATATATTTT.

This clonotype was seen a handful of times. The CDR3 spells CAMSQAEGTEAFF. The CDR3 DNA reads TGTGCCATGTCCCAAGCGGAAGGTACTGAAGCTTTCTTT. The chain recombines TRBV10-3 with TRBJ1-1, with D hard to call. The CDR3 extends over 13 amino acids. V was pared by 9 bases and J by 5 bases, with 16 bases between. Germline-derived CDR1 and CDR2 are ENHRY and SYGVKD.